This record covers a single T cell receptor (beta chain). Its recognized antigen is unknown. At one of its ends the junction is not consistent with the germline gene, which may arise from a read error. From the cysteine up to the phenylalanine, the CDR3 has a length of 14 residues. The kept DNA is CDR3 alone, 42 bases in frame from the first base. CDR1 and CDR2 are read off the germline V gene as MNHNS and SASEGT. The sample comes from a study of siplizumab effects on memory and regulatory T cells (dated 2019 in TCRdb). Context from the whole study: The study examined how the anti-CD2 antibody siplizumab affects alloreactive T-cell subsets in allogeneic mixed lymphocyte reactions built from human PBMCs. Results the study describes overall, beyond this receptor: Among mappable alloreactive CD4+ clones, an average Treg-derived fraction of less than 70% was observed with siplizumab, compared with 25% to 30% in control reactions. Roughly 75-97% of proliferating CD4+ or CD8+ clones could not be assigned a naive or memory phenotype. The suppressive function of proliferating Tregs from siplizumab cultures was not functionally confirmed. Siplizumab significantly lowered the cumulative frequency of alloreactive sequences that could be traced to unstimulated CD4+ memory T cells. Sequences below about 10^-5 frequency were poorly captured, so only a minor fraction of alloreactive clones could be mapped to unstimulated subsets. Compared with memory T cells, unstimulated naive T cells appeared more diverse, and naive cells seemed to make a substantial contribution to the alloresponse.

In addition, sequencing in three donor pairs included unstimulated CD8+ effector memory subsets alongside CD4+ naive, CD8+ naive, CD8+ TEMRA and CD4+ memory subsets. Sorted unstimulated T cells, along with proliferating T cells recovered from mixed lymphocyte reactions, underwent TCRbeta CDR3 sequencing. Fresh whole blood from roughly 10 HLA-typed healthy donors was used to isolate PBMCs. Preparation of the library involved the immunoSEQ multiplex PCR assay. The deep sequencing platform assayed around 10^5 TCR templates per sample. Genomic DNA extracted from sorted T cells was used for TCRbeta CDR3 sequencing. Per the original workflow: Clonal analysis of TCRbeta CDR3 data was done in the R programming language. Unstimulated samples were compared with post-reaction CFSE-low samples to define alloreactive CD4+ and CD8+ clones. Alloreactive CD4+ clones were assigned to regulatory or non-regulatory origin by matching sequences to sorted unstimulated Treg and non-Treg repertoires. TCRdb carries this immuneACCESS record with in-frame sequences only. Its versions omit some clonotypes, under half of them owing to an unresolved V gene in the studies checked, with the rest unexplained. From that table come the V and J calls and clone size; the DNA was used to work out D and trimming. The sample table records some 6,000 clones; just over 60% of these occur just once. Approximately 15% of the sample lies in the top ten.

The chain is made from TRBV6-1 and TRBJ2-7; 7 central bases correspond to TRBD1. Sample: effector memory CD8+ T cells sorted from blood. This specimen's cell subset or site label, per the study, means: unstimulated CD8+ effector memory T cells. The receptor comes from a human donor in good health. The DNA reads as follows: TGTGCCATCAGTGAAGGACAGGAGCCCTACGAGCAGTACTTC. Translated, it gives CAISEGQEPYEQYF.